The subject of this entry is one TCR beta chain. CDR3 length equals 16 residues. The germline V gene has CDR1 LNHDA and CDR2 SQIVND (reference sequence). The junction had 3 bases not matched to a gene; V was cut back by 1 base and J by 1 base. This record belongs to a study of blood T cell repertoires in COVID-19. Study background: Donors in the United States, Italy and Spain gave samples during acute or convalescent COVID-19.

Across about two dozen US areas, participants ranged in age from roughly 18 to 89 years. Data came from immunoSEQ multiplex PCR; TCRdb stores just in-frame clones and leaves some out. The repertoire holds about 240,000 clones, approximately 84% seen once, with 3% to 4% in the top ten. The TCR comes from a woman aged 40 to 50 with acute COVID-19. V is TRBV19 and J is TRBJ2-1, with TRBD2 matching over 8 bases. The material sequenced was PBMCs or T cells enriched from blood (not recorded which). The CDR3 DNA follows: TGTGCCAGTAGTATAGCGGGAGGGAGGTCCTACAATGAGCAGTTCTTC. Its protein is CASSIAGGRSYNEQFF.